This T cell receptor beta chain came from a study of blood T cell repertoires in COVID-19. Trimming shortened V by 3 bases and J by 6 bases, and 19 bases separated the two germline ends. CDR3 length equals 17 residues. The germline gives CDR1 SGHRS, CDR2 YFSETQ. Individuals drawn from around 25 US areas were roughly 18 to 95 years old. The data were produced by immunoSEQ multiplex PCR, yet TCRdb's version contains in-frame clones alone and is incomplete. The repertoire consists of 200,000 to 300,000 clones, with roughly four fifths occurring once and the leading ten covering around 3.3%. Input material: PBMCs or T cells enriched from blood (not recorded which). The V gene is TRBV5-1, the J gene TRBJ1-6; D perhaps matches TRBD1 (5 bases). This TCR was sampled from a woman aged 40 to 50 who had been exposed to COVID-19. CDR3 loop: CASSSVWGDGVNSPLHF. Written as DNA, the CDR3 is TGCGCCAGCAGCTCCGTTTGGGGGGATGGAGTTAATTCACCCCTCCACTTT.